These 6 T cell receptor beta chains were all obtained from the same sample, sequenced in a study of cytomegalovirus exposure and HLA in healthy donors. PCR used 60 Vbeta primers and 13 Jbeta primers. Produced via immunoSEQ multiplex PCR; TCRdb's table is partial and in-frame only. The sample lists 100,000 to 150,000 clones, about 80% seen once, with about 3.5% in the top ten. The material sequenced was PBMCs. The receptor source for this set is a woman aged 35 to 49 in good health and CMV-seropositive.

This clone appeared a single time. The V and J genes are TRBV4-1 and TRBJ2-1; 13 bases align to TRBD2. The V and J ends lost 3 bases and 5 bases, in that order; junction bases with no gene match: 7. The CDR3 length is 17 residues. CDR1 MGHRA and CDR2 YSYEKL come from the germline V gene. Here the CDR3 reads CASSHGLAGAQDNEQFF. The CDR3 coding sequence is TGCGCCAGCAGCCATGGACTAGCGGGAGCCCAAGACAATGAGCAGTTCTTC.

The rearrangement links TRBV7-9 to TRBJ2-2, with 7 bases lining up with TRBD2. Germline V gene sequence: CDR1 SEHNR, CDR2 FQNEAQ (reference sequence). The V segment lost 11 bases and the J segment 4 bases; nucleotides outside the gene matches: 13. This CDR3 comprises 15 residues. CDR3 nucleotides: TGTGCCGGGGGTTTTACGGGGGGACGCACCGGGGAGCTGTTTTTT. Protein sequence: CAGGFTGGRTGELFF.

This clone was seen a few times. The chain is built from TRBV9 and TRBJ2-7; D unresolved. The CDR3 runs 14 residues. Deletions cut 6 bases from V and 0 bases from J, with 13 bases between. Germline assignment: CDR1 SGDLS and CDR2 YYNGEE. CDR3 sequence reads: CASTAGLSSYEQYF. For the CDR3, the DNA is TGTGCCAGCACGGCAGGCCTGAGCTCCTACGAGCAGTACTTC.

This clone was recorded a few times. The rearrangement joins TRBV5-4 to TRBJ2-1; D unclear. Looked up from germline, CDR1 is SGHNT and CDR2 is YYREEE (reference sequence). This CDR3 spans 11 amino acids. V was clipped by 0 bases and J by 8 bases, with 3 bases between them. The CDR3 bases are TGTGCCAGCAGCTTGGCTGATGAGCAGTTCTTC. Residues: CASSLADEQFF.

This chain uses TRBV9 with TRBJ2-7; a possible D gene is TRBD2 (5 bases). Germline-derived CDR1 and CDR2 are SGDLS and YYNGEE. V was cut by 3 bases and J by 2 bases, with 6 bases left in between. This CDR3 comprises 12 residues. CDR3 region: CASSGETYEQYF. CDR3 in DNA: TGTGCCAGCAGCGGGGAGACCTACGAGCAGTACTTC.

The chain recombines TRBV4-1 with TRBJ2-7; TRBD2 aligns across 9 bases. Looked up from germline, CDR1 is MGHRA and CDR2 is YSYEKL. Germline trimming cut 5 bases from V and 2 bases from J; bases unmatched to any gene: 16. The CDR3 totals 18 residues. Written as DNA, the CDR3 is TGCGCCAGCAGCTCCGTTGGGACCCCGGGACTAGCTACCTACGAGCAGTACTTC. Amino acid sequence: CASSSVGTPGLATYEQYF.